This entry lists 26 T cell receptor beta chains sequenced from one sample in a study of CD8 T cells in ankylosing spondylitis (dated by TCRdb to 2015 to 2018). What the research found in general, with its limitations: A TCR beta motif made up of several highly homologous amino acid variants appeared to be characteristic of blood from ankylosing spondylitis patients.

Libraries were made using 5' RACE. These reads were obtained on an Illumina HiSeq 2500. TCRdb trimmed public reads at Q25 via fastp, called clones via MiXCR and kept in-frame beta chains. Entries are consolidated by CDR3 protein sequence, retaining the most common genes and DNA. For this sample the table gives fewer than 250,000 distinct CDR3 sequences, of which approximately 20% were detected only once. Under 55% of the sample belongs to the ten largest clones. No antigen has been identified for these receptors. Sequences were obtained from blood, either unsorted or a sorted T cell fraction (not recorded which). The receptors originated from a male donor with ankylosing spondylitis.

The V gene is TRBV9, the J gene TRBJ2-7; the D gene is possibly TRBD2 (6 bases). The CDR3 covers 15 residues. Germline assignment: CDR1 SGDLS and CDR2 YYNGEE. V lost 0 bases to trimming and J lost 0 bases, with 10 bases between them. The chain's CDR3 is CASSVAAGPSYEQYF. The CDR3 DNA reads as TGTGCCAGCAGCGTAGCTGCGGGGCCCTCCTACGAGCAGTACTTC.

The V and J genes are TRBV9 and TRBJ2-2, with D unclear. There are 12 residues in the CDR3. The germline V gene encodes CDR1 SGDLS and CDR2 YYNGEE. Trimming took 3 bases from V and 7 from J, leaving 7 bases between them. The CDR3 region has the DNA TGTGCCAGCAGCGCAGATTACGGGGAGCTGTTTTTT. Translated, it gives CASSADYGELFF.

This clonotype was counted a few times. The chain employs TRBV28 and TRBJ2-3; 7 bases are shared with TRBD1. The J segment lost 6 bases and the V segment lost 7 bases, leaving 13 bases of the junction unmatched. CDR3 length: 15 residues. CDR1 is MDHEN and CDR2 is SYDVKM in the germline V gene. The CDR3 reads CASTGGRENTDTQYF. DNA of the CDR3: TGTGCCAGCACAGGGGGAAGGGAGAACACGGATACGCAGTATTTT.

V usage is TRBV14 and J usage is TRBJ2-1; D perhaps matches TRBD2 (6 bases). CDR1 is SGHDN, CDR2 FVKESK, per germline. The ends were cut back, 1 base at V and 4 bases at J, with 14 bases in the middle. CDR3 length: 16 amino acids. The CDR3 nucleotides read TGTGCCAGCAGCCAAGGGCGGGGATTGGAATACAATGAGCAGTTCTTC. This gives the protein CASSQGRGLEYNEQFF.

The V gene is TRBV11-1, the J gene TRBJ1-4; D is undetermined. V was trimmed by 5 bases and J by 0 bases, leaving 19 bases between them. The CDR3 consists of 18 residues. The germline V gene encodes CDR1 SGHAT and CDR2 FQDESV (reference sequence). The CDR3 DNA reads TGTGCCAGCAGCCCTCCATATTCCGCACCAGCAACTAATGAAAAACTGTTTTTT. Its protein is CASSPPYSAPATNEKLFF.

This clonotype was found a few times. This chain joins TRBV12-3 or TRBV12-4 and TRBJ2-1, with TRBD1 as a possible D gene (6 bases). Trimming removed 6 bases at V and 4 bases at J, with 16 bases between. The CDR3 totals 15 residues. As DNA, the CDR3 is TGTGCCAGCAGACCTGTTACAGGGAGTTACAATGAGCAGTTCTTC. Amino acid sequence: CASRPVTGSYNEQFF.

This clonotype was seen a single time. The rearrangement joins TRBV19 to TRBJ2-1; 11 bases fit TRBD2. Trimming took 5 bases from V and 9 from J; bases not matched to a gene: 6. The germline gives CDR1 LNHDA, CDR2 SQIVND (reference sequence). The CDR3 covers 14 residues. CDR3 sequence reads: CASSLAGGGIEQFF. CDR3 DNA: TGTGCCAGTAGTCTAGCGGGAGGAGGTATTGAGCAGTTCTTC.

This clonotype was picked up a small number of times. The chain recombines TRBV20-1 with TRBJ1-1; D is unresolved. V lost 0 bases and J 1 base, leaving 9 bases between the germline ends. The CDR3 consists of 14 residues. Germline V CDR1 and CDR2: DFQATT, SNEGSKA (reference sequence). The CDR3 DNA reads TGCAGTGCTAGAGATTGGGCGGCGAACACTGAAGCTTTCTTT. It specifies CSARDWAANTEAFF.

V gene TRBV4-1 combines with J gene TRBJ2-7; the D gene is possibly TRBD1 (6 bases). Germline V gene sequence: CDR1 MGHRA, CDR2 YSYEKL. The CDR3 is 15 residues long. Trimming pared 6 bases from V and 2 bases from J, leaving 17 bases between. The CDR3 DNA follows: TGCGCCAGCAGACAAACCCGGGACACGACCTACGAGCAGTACTTC. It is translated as CASRQTRDTTYEQYF.

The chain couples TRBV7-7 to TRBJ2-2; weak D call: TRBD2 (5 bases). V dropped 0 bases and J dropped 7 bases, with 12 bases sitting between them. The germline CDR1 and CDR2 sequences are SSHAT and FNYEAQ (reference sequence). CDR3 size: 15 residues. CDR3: CASSLALAGGGELFF. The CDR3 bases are TGTGCCAGCAGCTTAGCGCTGGCGGGCGGCGGGGAGCTGTTTTTT.

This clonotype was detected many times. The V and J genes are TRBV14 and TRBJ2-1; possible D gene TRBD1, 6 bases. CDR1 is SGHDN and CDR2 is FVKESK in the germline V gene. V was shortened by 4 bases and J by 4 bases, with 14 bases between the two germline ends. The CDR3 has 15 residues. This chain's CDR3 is CASSPDGGWYNEQFF. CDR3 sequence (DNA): TGTGCCAGCAGCCCTGATGGGGGCTGGTACAATGAGCAGTTCTTC.

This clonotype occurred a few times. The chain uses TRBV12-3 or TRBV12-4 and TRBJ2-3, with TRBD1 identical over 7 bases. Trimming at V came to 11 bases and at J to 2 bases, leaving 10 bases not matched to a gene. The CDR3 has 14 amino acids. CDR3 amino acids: CAVLGQVYTDTQYF. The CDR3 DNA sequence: TGTGCCGTGCTAGGACAGGTTTACACAGATACGCAGTATTTT.

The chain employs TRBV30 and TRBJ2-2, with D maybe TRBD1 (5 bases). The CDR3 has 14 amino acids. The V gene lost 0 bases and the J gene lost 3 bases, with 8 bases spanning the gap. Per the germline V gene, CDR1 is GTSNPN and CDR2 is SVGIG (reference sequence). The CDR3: CAWSVDSYTGELFF. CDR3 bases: TGTGCCTGGAGTGTTGACAGCTACACCGGGGAGCTGTTTTTT. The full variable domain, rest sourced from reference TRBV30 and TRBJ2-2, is SQTIHQWPATLVQPVGSPLSLECTVEGTSNPNLYWYRQAAGRGLQLLFYSVGIGQISSEVPQNLSASRPQDRQFILSSKKLLLSDSGFYLCAWSVDSYTGELFFGEGSRLTVL.

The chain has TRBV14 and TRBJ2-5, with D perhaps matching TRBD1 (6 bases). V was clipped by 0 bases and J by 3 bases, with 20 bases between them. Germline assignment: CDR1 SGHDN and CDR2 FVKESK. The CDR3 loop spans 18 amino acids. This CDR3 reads CASSQDRTSGVGEETQYF. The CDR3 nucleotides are TGTGCCAGCAGCCAAGATCGGACGTCAGGGGTTGGGGAAGAGACCCAGTACTTC.

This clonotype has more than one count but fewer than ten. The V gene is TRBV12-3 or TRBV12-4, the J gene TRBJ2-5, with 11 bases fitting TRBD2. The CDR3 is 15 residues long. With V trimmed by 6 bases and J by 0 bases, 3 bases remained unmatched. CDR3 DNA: TGTGCCAGCAGGACGACTAGCGGGGACCAAGAGACCCAGTACTTC. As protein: CASRTTSGDQETQYF.

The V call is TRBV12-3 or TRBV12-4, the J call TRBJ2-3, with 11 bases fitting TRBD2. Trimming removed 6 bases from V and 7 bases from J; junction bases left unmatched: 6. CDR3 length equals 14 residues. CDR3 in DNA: TGTGCCAGCAGGTTACTAGCGGGGGAGAATACGCAGTATTTT. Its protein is CASRLLAGENTQYF.

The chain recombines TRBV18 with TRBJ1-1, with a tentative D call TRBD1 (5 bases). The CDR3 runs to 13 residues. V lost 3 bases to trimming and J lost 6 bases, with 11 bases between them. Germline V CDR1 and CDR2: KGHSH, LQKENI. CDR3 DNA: TGTGCCAGCTCACCGGGAGCGGGGGCTGAAGCTTTCTTT. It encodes CASSPGAGAEAFF. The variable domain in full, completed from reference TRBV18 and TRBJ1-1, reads NAGVMQNPRHLVRRRGQEARLRCSPMKGHSHVYWYRQLPEEGLKFMVYLQKENIIDESGMPKERFSAEFPKEGPSILRIQQVVRGDSAAYFCASSPGAGAEAFFGQGTRLTVV.

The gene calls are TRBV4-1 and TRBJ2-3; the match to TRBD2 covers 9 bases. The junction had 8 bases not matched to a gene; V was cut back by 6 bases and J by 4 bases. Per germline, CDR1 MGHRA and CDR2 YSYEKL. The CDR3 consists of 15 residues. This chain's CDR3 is CASRGTSTPPDTQYF. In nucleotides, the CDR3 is TGCGCCAGCAGAGGGACTAGCACTCCCCCAGATACGCAGTATTTT.

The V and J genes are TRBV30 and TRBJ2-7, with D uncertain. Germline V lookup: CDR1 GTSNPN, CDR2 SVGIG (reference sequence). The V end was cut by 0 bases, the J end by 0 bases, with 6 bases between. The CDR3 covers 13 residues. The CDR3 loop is CAWSVGVSYEQYF. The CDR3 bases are TGTGCCTGGAGTGTAGGCGTCTCCTACGAGCAGTACTTC. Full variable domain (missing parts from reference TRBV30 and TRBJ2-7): SQTIHQWPATLVQPVGSPLSLECTVEGTSNPNLYWYRQAAGRGLQLLFYSVGIGQISSEVPQNLSASRPQDRQFILSSKKLLLSDSGFYLCAWSVGVSYEQYFGPGTRLTVT.

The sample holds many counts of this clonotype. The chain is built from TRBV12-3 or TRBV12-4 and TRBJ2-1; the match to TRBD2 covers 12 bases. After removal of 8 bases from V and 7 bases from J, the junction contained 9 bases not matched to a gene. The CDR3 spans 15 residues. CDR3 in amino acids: CASASPSGRGNEQFF. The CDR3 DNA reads TGTGCCAGCGCCTCCCCTAGCGGGAGGGGTAATGAGCAGTTCTTC.

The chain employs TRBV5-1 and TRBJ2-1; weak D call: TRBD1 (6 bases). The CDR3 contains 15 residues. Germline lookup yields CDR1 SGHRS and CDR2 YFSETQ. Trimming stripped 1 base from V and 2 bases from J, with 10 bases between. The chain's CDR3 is CASSLSGDAYNEQFF. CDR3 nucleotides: TGCGCCAGCAGCTTGTCAGGGGATGCCTACAATGAGCAGTTCTTC.

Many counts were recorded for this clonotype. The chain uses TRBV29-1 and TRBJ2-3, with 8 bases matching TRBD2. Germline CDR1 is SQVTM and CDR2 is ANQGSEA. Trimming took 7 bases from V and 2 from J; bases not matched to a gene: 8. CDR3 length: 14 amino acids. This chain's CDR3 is CSAPTSGPTDTQYF. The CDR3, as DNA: TGCAGCGCCCCTACTAGCGGACCCACAGATACGCAGTATTTT.

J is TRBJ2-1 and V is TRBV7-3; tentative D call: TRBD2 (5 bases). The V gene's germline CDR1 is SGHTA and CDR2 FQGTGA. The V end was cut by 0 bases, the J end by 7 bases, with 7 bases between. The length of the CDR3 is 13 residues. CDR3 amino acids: CASSLTGENEQFF. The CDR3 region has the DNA TGTGCCAGCAGCTTAACGGGAGAGAATGAGCAGTTCTTC. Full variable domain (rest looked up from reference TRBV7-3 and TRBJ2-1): GAGVSQTPSNKVTEKGKYVELRCDPISGHTALYWYRQSLGQGPEFLIYFQGTGAADDSGLPNDRFFAVRPEGSVSTLKIQRTERGDSAVYLCASSLTGENEQFFGPGTRLTVL.

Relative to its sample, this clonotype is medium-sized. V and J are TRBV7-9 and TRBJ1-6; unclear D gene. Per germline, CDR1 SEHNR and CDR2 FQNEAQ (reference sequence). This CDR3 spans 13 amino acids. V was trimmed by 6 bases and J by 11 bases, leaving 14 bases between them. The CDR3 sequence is CASSSLVGTPLHF. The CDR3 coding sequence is TGTGCCAGCAGTTCACTTGTAGGGACACCCCTCCACTTT. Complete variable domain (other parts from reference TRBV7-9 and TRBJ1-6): DTGVSQNPRHKITKRGQNVTFRCDPISEHNRLYWYRQTLGQGPEFLTYFQNEAQLEKSRLLSDRFSAERPKGSFSTLEIQRTEQGDSAMYLCASSSLVGTPLHFGNGTRLTVT.

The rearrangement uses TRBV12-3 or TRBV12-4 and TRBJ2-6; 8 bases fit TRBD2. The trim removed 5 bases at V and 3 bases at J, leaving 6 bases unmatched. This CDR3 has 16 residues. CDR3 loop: CASSPAGGGGANVLTF. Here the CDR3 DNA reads TGTGCCAGCAGTCCCGCCGGGGGGGGTGGGGCCAACGTCCTGACTTTC.

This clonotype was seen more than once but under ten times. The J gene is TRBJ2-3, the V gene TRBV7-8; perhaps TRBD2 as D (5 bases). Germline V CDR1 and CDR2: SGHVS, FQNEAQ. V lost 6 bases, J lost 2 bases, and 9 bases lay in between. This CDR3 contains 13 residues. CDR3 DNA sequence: TGTGCCAGCAGTCGGGGTTACACAGATACGCAGTATTTT. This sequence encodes CASSRGYTDTQYF.